The entry below gives a single T cell receptor beta chain sequence along with its context. Time point defined: pre-treatment sample, taken before nivolumab and TIL therapy. The tumor samples were excised metastases, mostly pleural nodules or supraclavicular lymph nodes. The libraries were made with immunoSEQ v3. The method was immunoSEQ multiplex PCR; TCRdb's version includes in-frame clones alone and lacks a portion of them. The sample shows 5,500 to 7,500 clones, 60% to 80% of them seen only once. This record comes from a study of TIL therapy for anti-PD-1-resistant metastatic lung cancer. Germline V gene lookup returns CDR1 SGDLS and CDR2 YYNGEE. The CDR3 covers 15 residues. The germline V and J ends were trimmed by 0 bases and 0 bases, with 8 bases remaining between them.

Sample: tumor tissue, taken at baseline. V and J are TRBV9 and TRBJ2-3; D is perhaps TRBD1 (5 bases). The sequence came from a person between 30 and 79 years old with non-small cell lung cancer. Here the CDR3 reads CASSVGGSSTDTQYF. CDR3 sequence (DNA): TGTGCCAGCAGCGTAGGGGGCAGTAGCACAGATACGCAGTATTTT.